This TCR beta chain was obtained from a study of blood T cell repertoires in COVID-19. On the study more broadly: Samples came from the United States, Italy and Spain, spanning acute and convalescent COVID-19. T cells, B-cell-depleted T cells, or PBMCs supplied cDNA or gDNA.

As originally analysed: Amplifying reference gene primers gave estimates of nucleated cell counts. Clones were read by immunoSEQ multiplex PCR, and TCRdb kept only the in-frame ones, dropping some. V and J calls and clone size follow that table, whereas D and trimming were derived from the DNA. Among about 140,000 clones, 75% to 90% were seen once, and the ten largest hold about 11%. V lost 6 bases and J 10 bases, leaving 20 bases between the germline ends. This CDR3 has 15 residues. Germline V gives CDR1 SGDLS, CDR2 YYNGEE. The TCR comes from a woman aged 80 or over with acute or convalescent COVID-19. V and J are TRBV9 and TRBJ1-6; tentative D call: TRBD1 (6 bases). The specimen was peripheral blood. CDR3 residues: CASTPTGLSGSPLHF. As DNA, the CDR3 is TGTGCCAGCACCCCAACAGGGCTTAGTGGATCACCCCTCCACTTT.